This TCR beta chain was documented in a study of blood T cell repertoires in COVID-19. Study-level information: COVID-19 samples, acute and convalescent, were from the United States, Italy and Spain. Sample material is recorded as cDNA or gDNA derived from T cells, B-cell-depleted T cells, or PBMCs.

Study members were between about 18 and 95 years old and lived in 24 US regions. The CDR3 contains 18 residues. Trimming took 3 bases from V and 3 from J; bases not matched to a gene: 12. Germline CDR1 reads MGHRA; CDR2 reads YSYEKL. As processed by the authors: Counts of nucleated cells, estimated from reference gene primer amplification, were obtained. Clones were sequenced by immunoSEQ multiplex PCR, and TCRdb holds only the in-frame ones, with some missing. V, J and clone size are those of that table, while D and trimming were read from the DNA. Found here are around 85,000 clones, around 89% of them singletons; the top ten hold roughly 1.2%.

J is TRBJ2-2 and V is TRBV4-1; 8 nucleotides align to TRBD2. The receptor's source is a woman between 45 and 65 years old with acute COVID-19. The specimen was PBMCs or T cells enriched from blood (not recorded which). CDR3 nucleotides: TGCGCCAGCAGCCATAATAAAGGCGGGAGGCCTTACACCGGGGAGCTGTTTTTT. It encodes CASSHNKGGRPYTGELFF.